Each of the 17 T cell receptor beta chains below was sequenced from the same sample in a study of T cell responses to AZD1222 COVID-19 vaccine. The method was immunoSEQ multiplex PCR; TCRdb's version includes in-frame clones alone and lacks a portion of them. The repertoire has fewer than 200,000 clones, 94% of them found once; the top ten carry approximately 1.5%. The sample consisted of peripheral blood, taken 28 days after the second AZD1222 dose. The receptor source for this set is an adult who received the AZD1222 COVID-19 vaccine.

The J gene is TRBJ2-2, the V gene TRBV5-1; 7 positions agree with TRBD1. The germline V gene encodes CDR1 SGHRS and CDR2 YFSETQ. With V trimmed by 5 bases and J by 0 bases, 4 bases remained unmatched. This CDR3 has 15 amino acids. The CDR3 nucleotides read TGCGCCAGCAGGGGGCAGGGGGCGAACACCGGGGAGCTGTTTTTT. Translation: CASRGQGANTGELFF.

V usage is TRBV15 and J usage is TRBJ2-1; tentative D call: TRBD1 (5 bases). The CDR3 consists of 18 residues. V lost 3 bases and J lost 8, with 26 bases in between. Per the germline V gene, CDR1 is LNHNV and CDR2 is YYDKDF (reference sequence). The DNA of the CDR3 is TGTGCCACCAGCAGGGATCAATCGGGCAGGGATCGGTTATATGAGCAGTTCTTC. The encoded protein is CATSRDQSGRDRLYEQFF.

This clone has only one observation. The rearrangement uses TRBV5-1 and TRBJ2-5; 9 bases line up with TRBD2. Per the germline V gene, CDR1 is SGHRS and CDR2 is YFSETQ. The CDR3 has 18 residues. The junction had 16 bases not matched to a gene; V was cut back by 4 bases and J by 3 bases. As DNA, the CDR3 is TGCGCCAGCAGCCTTGGGTGGCTAGCGGGAATGGTGAAAGAGACCCAGTACTTC. As protein: CASSLGWLAGMVKETQYF. The variable domain in full, completed from reference TRBV5-1 and TRBJ2-5, reads KAGVTQTPRYLIKTRGQQVTLSCSPISGHRSVSWYQQTPGQGLQFLFEYFSETQRNKGNFPGRFSGRQFSNSRSEMNVSTLELGDSALYLCASSLGWLAGMVKETQYFGPGTRLLVL.

This clone appeared once. V and J are TRBV5-1 and TRBJ2-3; no clear D gene. The V gene's germline CDR1 is SGHRS and CDR2 YFSETQ. Trimming cost V 0 bases and J 6 bases, with 14 bases left between them. This CDR3 comprises 15 residues. CDR3 sequence reads: CASSLVQPEWDTQYF. As DNA, the CDR3 is TGCGCCAGCAGCTTGGTCCAGCCGGAGTGGGATACGCAGTATTTT.

The V gene is TRBV18, the J gene TRBJ1-1; TRBD1 matches at 7 bases. Germline V gene data show CDR1 as KGHSH and CDR2 as LQKENI. The CDR3 sequence is 15 residues long. With 4 bases clipped from V and 0 bases from J, the junction kept 5 bases outside the gene matches. CDR3 bases: TGTGCCAGCTCACGGGGGACAGCCCTGAACACTGAAGCTTTCTTT. This gives the protein CASSRGTALNTEAFF.

The CDR3, as DNA: TGTGCCAGCAGTTTCGGCGGGCCCAATCAGCCCCAGCATTTT. Its translation: CASSFGGPNQPQHF. The chain uses TRBV27 and TRBJ1-5; D gene uncertain. The CDR3 length is 14 residues. V was pared by 3 bases and J by 3 bases, with 9 bases between. Germline CDR1 and CDR2: MNHEY and SMNVEV (reference sequence).

This rearrangement joins TRBV18 to TRBJ2-3, with 8 bases identical to TRBD2. Trimming took 1 base from V and 0 from J; bases not matched to a gene: 3. Germline assignment: CDR1 KGHSH and CDR2 LQKENI. The CDR3 is 16 residues long. The DNA for the CDR3 is TGTGCCAGCTCACCACTAGCGGGACCTAGCACAGATACGCAGTATTTT. It codes for CASSPLAGPSTDTQYF.

The chain uses TRBV5-8 and TRBJ1-1; a weak D match, TRBD1 (5 bases). The CDR3 length is 14 residues. From germline, CDR1 is SGHTS and CDR2 YDEGEE. V was shortened by 0 bases and J by 1 base, with 7 bases between the two germline ends. CDR3 DNA sequence: TGTGCCAGCAGCTTGGCAGGGACGAACACTGAAGCTTTCTTT. Its protein is CASSLAGTNTEAFF.

A few counts support this clone. V usage is TRBV7-9 and J usage is TRBJ2-7; 14 bases match TRBD2. CDR3 length equals 14 residues. Germline loops: CDR1 SEHNR, CDR2 FQNEAQ (reference sequence). The junction had 1 base not matched to a gene; V was cut back by 5 bases and J by 4 bases. CDR3 in amino acids: CASSRLAGGYEQYF. As DNA, the CDR3 is TGTGCCAGCAGCCGACTAGCGGGAGGGTACGAGCAGTACTTC.

The chain employs TRBV6-6 and TRBJ1-1; tentative D call: TRBD1 (6 bases). The V end lost 7 bases, the J end lost 1 base, and 16 bases lay between the germline ends. The V gene's germline CDR1 is MNHNY and CDR2 SVGAGI (reference sequence). The CDR3 runs to 15 residues. The CDR3 nucleotides read TGTGCCAGCACCCCACCCAGGGGTGAGAACACTGAAGCTTTCTTT. The encoded protein is CASTPPRGENTEAFF.

The rearrangement links TRBV15 to TRBJ1-4, with D possibly being TRBD1 (5 bases). This CDR3 is built from 14 residues. Per the germline V gene, CDR1 is LNHNV and CDR2 is YYDKDF (reference sequence). V was cut by 3 bases and J by 8 bases, with 13 bases left in between. CDR3 residues: CATSRGRGVEKLFF. In DNA, the CDR3 is TGTGCCACCAGCAGGGGACGTGGGGTCGAAAAACTGTTTTTT.

Written as DNA, the CDR3 is TGTGCCAGTAGTATGTGGGCTTTTGGGGAGGCCAGCACAGATACGCAGTATTTT. Translation: CASSMWAFGEASTDTQYF. This chain links TRBV19 with TRBJ2-3; possibly TRBD2 for D (6 bases). Per the germline V gene, CDR1 is LNHDA and CDR2 is SQIVND (reference sequence). Trimming left V 3 bases short and J 0 bases short, with 19 bases between. This CDR3 spans 18 amino acids.

The CDR3 DNA reads TGTGCCAGTGGGGACCTAATGAACACTGAAGCTTTCTTT. Residues: CASGDLMNTEAFF. The rearrangement joins TRBV19 to TRBJ1-1, with a tentative D call TRBD1 (5 bases). In germline, CDR1 is LNHDA, CDR2 SQIVND (reference sequence). The V end was cut by 8 bases, the J end by 0 bases, with 10 bases between. The CDR3 sequence is 13 residues long.

CDR3 sequence: CASRDTSSNTEAFF. The CDR3 DNA follows: TGTGCCAGCCGGGACACTTCTTCCAACACTGAAGCTTTCTTT. The chain uses TRBV13 and TRBJ1-1; D is perhaps TRBD1 (6 bases). Trimming took off 8 bases at V and 2 bases at J, with 15 bases between the two ends. The CDR3 spans 14 residues. The V gene's germline CDR1 is PRHDT and CDR2 FYEKMQ (reference sequence).

The chain uses TRBV27 and TRBJ2-1; D unresolved. Per the germline V gene, CDR1 is MNHEY and CDR2 is SMNVEV (reference sequence). The CDR3 is 12 amino acids. Trimming shortened V by 3 bases and J by 10 bases, and 10 bases separated the two germline ends. CDR3 loop: CASSFLGSEQFF. CDR3 coding DNA: TGTGCCAGCAGTTTCCTGGGATCGGAGCAGTTCTTC.

The J gene is TRBJ1-3, the V gene TRBV2; D unclear. There are 16 residues in the CDR3. Deletions cut 3 bases from V and 0 bases from J, with 12 bases between. The germline CDR1 and CDR2 sequences are SNHLY and FYNNEI. CDR3 in amino acids: CASSELRQVSGNTIYF. The CDR3, as DNA: TGTGCCAGCAGTGAGCTACGACAAGTCTCTGGAAACACCATATATTTT.

This sequence joins TRBV27 and TRBJ1-1, with D maybe TRBD1 (6 bases). This CDR3 has 13 residues. Trimming cost V 7 bases and J 1 base, with 10 bases left between them. Germline lookup yields CDR1 MNHEY and CDR2 SMNVEV (reference sequence). The CDR3 DNA is TGTGCCAGCACAAAAGGGGGGAACACTGAAGCTTTCTTT. Its translation is CASTKGGNTEAFF.